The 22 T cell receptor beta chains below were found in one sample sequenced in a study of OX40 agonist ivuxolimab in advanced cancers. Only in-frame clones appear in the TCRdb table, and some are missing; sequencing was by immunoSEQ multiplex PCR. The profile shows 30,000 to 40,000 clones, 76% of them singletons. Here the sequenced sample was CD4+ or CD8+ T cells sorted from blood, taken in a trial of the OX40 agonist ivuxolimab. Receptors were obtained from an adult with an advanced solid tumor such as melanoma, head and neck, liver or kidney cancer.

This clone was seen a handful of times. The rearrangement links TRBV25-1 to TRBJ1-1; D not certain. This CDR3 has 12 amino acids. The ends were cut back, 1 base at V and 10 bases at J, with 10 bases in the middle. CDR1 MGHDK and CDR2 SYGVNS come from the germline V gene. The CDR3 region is CASSELRTGAFF. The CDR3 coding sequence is TGTGCCAGCAGTGAATTAAGGACGGGAGCTTTCTTT. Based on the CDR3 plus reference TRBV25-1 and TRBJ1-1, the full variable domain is EADIYQTPRYLVIGTGKKITLECSQTMGHDKMYWYQQDPGMELHLIHYSYGVNSTEKGDLSSESTVSRIRTEHFPLTLESARPSHTSQYLCASSELRTGAFFGQGTRLTVV.

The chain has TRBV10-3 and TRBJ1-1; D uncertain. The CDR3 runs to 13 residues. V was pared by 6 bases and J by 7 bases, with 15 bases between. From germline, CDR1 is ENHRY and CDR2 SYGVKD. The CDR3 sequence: CAIRAEEWSEAFF. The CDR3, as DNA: TGTGCCATCAGAGCTGAGGAATGGAGTGAAGCTTTCTTT.

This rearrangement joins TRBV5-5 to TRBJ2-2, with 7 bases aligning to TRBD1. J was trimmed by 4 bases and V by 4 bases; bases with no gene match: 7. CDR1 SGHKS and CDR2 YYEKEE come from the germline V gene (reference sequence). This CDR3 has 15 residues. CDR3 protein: CASSLRDSLTGELFF. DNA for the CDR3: TGTGCCAGCAGCCTCCGGGACAGCCTCACCGGGGAGCTGTTTTTT.

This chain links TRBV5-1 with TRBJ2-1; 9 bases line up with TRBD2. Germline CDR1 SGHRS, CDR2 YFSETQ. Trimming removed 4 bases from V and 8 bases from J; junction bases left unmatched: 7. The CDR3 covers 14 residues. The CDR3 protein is CASSGGRGGHEQFF. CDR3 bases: TGCGCCAGCAGCGGAGGGCGGGGGGGCCATGAGCAGTTCTTC.

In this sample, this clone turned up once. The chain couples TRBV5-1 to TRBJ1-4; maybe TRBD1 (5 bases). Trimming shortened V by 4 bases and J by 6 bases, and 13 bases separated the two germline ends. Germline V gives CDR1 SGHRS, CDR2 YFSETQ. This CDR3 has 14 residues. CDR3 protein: CASSPGEGYEKLFF. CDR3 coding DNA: TGCGCCAGCAGCCCCGGGGAGGGGTATGAAAAACTGTTTTTT. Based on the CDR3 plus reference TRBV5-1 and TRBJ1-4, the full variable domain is KAGVTQTPRYLIKTRGQQVTLSCSPISGHRSVSWYQQTPGQGLQFLFEYFSETQRNKGNFPGRFSGRQFSNSRSEMNVSTLELGDSALYLCASSPGEGYEKLFFGSGTQLSVL.

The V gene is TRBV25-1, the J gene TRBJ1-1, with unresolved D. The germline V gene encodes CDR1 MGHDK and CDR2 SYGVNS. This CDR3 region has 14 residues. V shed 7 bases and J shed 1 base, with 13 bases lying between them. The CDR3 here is CASTARRGNTEAFF. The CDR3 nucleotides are TGTGCCAGCACCGCCCGGCGGGGGAACACTGAAGCTTTCTTT.

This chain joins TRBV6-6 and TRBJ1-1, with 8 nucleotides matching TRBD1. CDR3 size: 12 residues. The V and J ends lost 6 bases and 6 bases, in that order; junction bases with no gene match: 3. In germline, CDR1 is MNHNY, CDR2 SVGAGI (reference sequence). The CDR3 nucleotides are TGTGCCAGCAGCCAGACAGGGGCTGAAGCTTTCTTT. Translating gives CASSQTGAEAFF.

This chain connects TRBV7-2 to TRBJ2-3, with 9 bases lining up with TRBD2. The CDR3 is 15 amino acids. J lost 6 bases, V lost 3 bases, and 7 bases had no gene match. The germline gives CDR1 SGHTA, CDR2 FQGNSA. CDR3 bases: TGTGCCAGCAGCTTTCTAGCGGGGTGGGAGGATACGCAGTATTTT. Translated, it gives CASSFLAGWEDTQYF.

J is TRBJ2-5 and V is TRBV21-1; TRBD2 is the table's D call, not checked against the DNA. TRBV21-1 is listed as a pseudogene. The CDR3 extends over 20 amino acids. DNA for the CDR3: TGTGCCAGCAGCACACCCTACACCGGGACTAGCGGGGGGGCCGAAGAGACCCAGTACTTC. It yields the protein CASSTPYTGTSGGAEETQYF.

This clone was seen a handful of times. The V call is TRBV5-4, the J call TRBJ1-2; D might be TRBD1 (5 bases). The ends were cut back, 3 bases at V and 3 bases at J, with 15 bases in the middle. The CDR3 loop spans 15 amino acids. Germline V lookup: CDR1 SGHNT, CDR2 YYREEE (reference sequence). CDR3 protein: CASSWGGRVDYGYTF. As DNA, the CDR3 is TGTGCCAGCAGCTGGGGGGGTCGGGTAGACTATGGCTACACCTTC.

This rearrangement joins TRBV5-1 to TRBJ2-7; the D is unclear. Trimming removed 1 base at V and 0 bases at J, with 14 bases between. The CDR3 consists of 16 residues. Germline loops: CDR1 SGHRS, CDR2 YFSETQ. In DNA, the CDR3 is TGCGCCAGCAGCTTGTCTCGGCAAGGAAGCTCCTACGAGCAGTACTTC. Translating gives CASSLSRQGSSYEQYF.

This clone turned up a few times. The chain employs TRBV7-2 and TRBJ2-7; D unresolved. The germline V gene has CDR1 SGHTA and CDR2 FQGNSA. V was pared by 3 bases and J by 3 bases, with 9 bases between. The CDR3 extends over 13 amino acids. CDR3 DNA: TGTGCCAGCAGCTTTTCGGAGATCTACGAGCAGTACGTC. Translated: CASSFSEIYEQYV.

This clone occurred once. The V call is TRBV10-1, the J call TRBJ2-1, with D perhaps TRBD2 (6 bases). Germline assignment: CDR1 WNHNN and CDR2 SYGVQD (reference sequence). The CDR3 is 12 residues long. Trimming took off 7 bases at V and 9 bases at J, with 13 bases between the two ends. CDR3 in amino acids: CASTLAVCEQFF. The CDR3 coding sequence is TGCGCCAGCACCTTAGCGGTGTGTGAGCAGTTCTTC.

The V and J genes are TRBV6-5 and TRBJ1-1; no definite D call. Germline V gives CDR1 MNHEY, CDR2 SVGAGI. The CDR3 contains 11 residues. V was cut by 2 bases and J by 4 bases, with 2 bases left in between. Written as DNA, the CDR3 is TGTGCCAGCAGTTACGGCACTGAAGCTTTCTTT. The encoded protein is CASSYGTEAFF.

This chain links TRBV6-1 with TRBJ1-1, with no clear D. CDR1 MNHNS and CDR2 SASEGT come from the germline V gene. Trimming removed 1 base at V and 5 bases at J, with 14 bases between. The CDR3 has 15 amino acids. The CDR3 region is CASSEVWYAGTEAFF. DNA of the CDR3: TGTGCCAGCAGTGAAGTATGGTACGCCGGTACTGAAGCTTTCTTT.

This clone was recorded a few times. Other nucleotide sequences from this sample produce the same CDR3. The DNA of the CDR3 is TGCGCCAGCAGCCCTCGGGACATCTTCTACGAGCAGTACTTC. Translated, it gives CASSPRDIFYEQYF. The chain combines TRBV5-1 with TRBJ2-7; D possibly corresponds to TRBD1 (6 bases). Looked up from germline, CDR1 is SGHRS and CDR2 is YFSETQ. The V end lost 4 bases, the J end lost 3 bases, and 14 bases lay between the germline ends. The CDR3 runs to 14 residues.

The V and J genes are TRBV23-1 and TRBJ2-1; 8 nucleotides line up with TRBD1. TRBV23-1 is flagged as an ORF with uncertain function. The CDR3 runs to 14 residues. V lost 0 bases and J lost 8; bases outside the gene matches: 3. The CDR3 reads CASSQSQGADEQFF. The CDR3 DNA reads TGCGCCAGCAGTCAATCCCAGGGGGCCGATGAGCAGTTCTTC.

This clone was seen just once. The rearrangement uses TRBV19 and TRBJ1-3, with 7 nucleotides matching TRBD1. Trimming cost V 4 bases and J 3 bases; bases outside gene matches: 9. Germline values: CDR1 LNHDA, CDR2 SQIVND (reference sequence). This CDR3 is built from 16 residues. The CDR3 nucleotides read TGTGCCAGTAGTAACGAGGGGGCTTCTTTTGGAAACACCATATATTTT. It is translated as CASSNEGASFGNTIYF.

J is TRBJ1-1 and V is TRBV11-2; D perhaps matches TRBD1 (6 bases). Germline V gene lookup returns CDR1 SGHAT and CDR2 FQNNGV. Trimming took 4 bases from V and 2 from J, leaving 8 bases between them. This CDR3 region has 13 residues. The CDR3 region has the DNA TGTGCCAGCAGCTACAGGGCTAACACTGAAGCTTTCTTT. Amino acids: CASSYRANTEAFF.

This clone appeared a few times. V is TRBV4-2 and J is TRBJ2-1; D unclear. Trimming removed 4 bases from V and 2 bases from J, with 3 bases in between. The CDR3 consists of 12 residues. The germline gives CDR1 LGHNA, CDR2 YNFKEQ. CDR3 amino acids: CASSPPYNEQFF. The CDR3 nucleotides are TGTGCCAGCAGCCCCCCCTACAATGAGCAGTTCTTC.

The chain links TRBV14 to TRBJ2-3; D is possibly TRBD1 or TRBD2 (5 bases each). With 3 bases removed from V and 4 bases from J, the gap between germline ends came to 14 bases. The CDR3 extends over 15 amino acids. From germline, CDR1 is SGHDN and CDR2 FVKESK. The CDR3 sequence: CASSQRGRVADTQYF. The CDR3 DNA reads TGTGCCAGCAGCCAGAGGGGCAGGGTGGCAGATACGCAGTATTTT.

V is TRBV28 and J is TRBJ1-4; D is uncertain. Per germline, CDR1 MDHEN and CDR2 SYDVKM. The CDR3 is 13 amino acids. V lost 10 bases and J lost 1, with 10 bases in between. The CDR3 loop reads CATHRVTNEKLFF. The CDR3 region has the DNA TGTGCCACCCACAGAGTAACTAATGAAAAACTGTTTTTT.